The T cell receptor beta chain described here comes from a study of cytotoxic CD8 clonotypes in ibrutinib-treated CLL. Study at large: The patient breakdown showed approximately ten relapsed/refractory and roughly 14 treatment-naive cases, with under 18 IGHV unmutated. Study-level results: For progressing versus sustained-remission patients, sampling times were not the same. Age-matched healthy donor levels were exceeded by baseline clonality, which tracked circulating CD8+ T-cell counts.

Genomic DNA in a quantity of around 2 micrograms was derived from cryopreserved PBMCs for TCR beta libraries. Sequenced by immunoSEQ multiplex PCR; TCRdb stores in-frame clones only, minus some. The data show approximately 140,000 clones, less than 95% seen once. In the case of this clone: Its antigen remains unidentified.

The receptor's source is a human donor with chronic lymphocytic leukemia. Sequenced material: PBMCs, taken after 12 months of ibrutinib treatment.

The CDR3 reads CAWSYGFSTEAFF. For the CDR3, the DNA is TGTGCCTGGAGTTACGGGTTCTCCACTGAAGCTTTCTTT. This chain uses TRBV30 with TRBJ1-1; unclear D gene. The germline V gene has CDR1 GTSNPN and CDR2 SVGIG (reference sequence). The CDR3 length is 13 residues. V was cut by 2 bases and J by 4 bases, with 11 bases left in between.